This T cell receptor beta chain was documented in a study of cytomegalovirus exposure and HLA in healthy donors. Background on the study: Among roughly 180 million T cells, an earlier analysis found 117 million unique TCR beta sequences. Overall study results and limits: Productive status was seen about 87% or about 30% of the time for most TCR beta V segments in an earlier analysis.

In the PCR, 60 Vbeta and 13 Jbeta primers were used. Per the authors' pipeline: The count from a later analysis was 79 million or so unique TCR beta chains, 9.5 million to 13 million of them shared. TCRdb keeps only in-frame clones here, not all; method: immunoSEQ multiplex PCR. D and trimming come from the DNA, and the V and J calls and clone size come from that table. Of 75,000 to 95,000 clones listed, about 77% were seen once; the top ten hold more than 2.5%. Looked up from germline, CDR1 is SGHTA and CDR2 is FQGTGA. The J segment lost 4 bases and the V segment lost 5 bases, leaving 5 bases of the junction unmatched. The CDR3 is 14 residues long. This clone was seen a single time. No antigen is known for it.

The origin of this receptor is a man aged 45-65 years in good health and CMV-seronegative. The material sequenced was PBMCs. This chain links TRBV7-3 with TRBJ2-1; 7 nucleotides match TRBD2. This CDR3 reads CASSPRGRYNEQFF. CDR3 DNA: TGTGCCAGCAGCCCGCGGGGGAGGTACAATGAGCAGTTCTTC.